A single sample is the source of the 4 T cell receptor beta chains below, sequenced in a study of T cells in Graves' hyperthyroidism and ophthalmopathy (dated by TCRdb to the late 2010s). Libraries were made using multiplex PCR. The sample was run on an Illumina HiSeq 2000. The TCR beta CDR3 regions were amplified from RNA transcripts. The TCR CDR3 was subjected to a first round of RT-PCR using the HTBI primer set and the Qiagen OneStep RT-PCR kit. Using fastp trimming at Q25 and MiXCR clonotype assembly, TCRdb reanalyzed the public sequencing data and kept in-frame beta chains. Entries that share a CDR3 protein sequence are merged under the most common genes and DNA. The sample table contains about 290,000 distinct CDR3 sequences; only one count was recorded for roughly 13% of them. The ten largest clones represent 7.5% to 8% of the sample. Sequencing used blood. The receptors come from a woman younger than 45 with Graves' hyperthyroidism that later progressed to Graves' ophthalmopathy.

In this sample, this clonotype is medium-sized. This chain links TRBV20-1 with TRBJ2-1; D is possibly TRBD2 (5 bases). Deletions cut 0 bases from V and 7 bases from J, with 19 bases between. Germline CDR1 DFQATT, CDR2 SNEGSKA (reference sequence). CDR3 length equals 16 residues. The CDR3 nucleotides read TGCAGTGCTAGAGATATTTGGCGGAGCGGAATTAATGAGCAGTTCTTC. It encodes CSARDIWRSGINEQFF.

This clonotype was recorded a few times. The V gene is TRBV9, the J gene TRBJ2-3; no firm D call. The germline V and J ends were trimmed by 1 base and 2 bases, with 8 bases remaining between them. CDR3 length equals 14 residues. Germline CDR1 reads SGDLS; CDR2 reads YYNGEE. Written as DNA, the CDR3 is TGTGCCAGCAGCGTAAGGGCCTTCACAGATACGCAGTATTTT. It is translated as CASSVRAFTDTQYF.

This clonotype was seen at least ten times. The chain has TRBV6-1 and TRBJ2-7; 9 nucleotides agree with TRBD2. The germline V gene has CDR1 MNHNS and CDR2 SASEGT. This CDR3 is built from 14 residues. The J segment lost 3 bases and the V segment lost 6 bases, leaving 6 bases of the junction unmatched. CDR3: CASRDSGRRYEQYF. CDR3 in DNA: TGTGCCAGCAGAGATAGCGGGAGACGCTACGAGCAGTACTTC.

V gene TRBV7-2 combines with J gene TRBJ1-1; 10 positions agree with TRBD1. The trim removed 2 bases at V and 5 bases at J, leaving 11 bases unmatched. Germline V gene data show CDR1 as SGHTA and CDR2 as FQGNSA. The CDR3 runs to 17 residues. CDR3 sequence reads: CASSLYRQGALGTEAFF. CDR3 nucleotides: TGTGCCAGCAGCTTATATCGACAGGGGGCGTTGGGGACTGAAGCTTTCTTT.